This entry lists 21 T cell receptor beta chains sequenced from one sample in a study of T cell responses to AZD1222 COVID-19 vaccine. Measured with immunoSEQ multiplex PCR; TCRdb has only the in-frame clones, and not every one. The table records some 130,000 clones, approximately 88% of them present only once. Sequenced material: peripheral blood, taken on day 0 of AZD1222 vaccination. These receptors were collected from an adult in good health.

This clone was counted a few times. CDR3: CASSPNIPGLADNEQFF. CDR3 sequence (DNA): TGTGCCAGCAGCCCCAACATACCCGGACTAGCGGACAATGAGCAGTTCTTC. The V call is TRBV7-6, the J call TRBJ2-1, with 10 bases fitting TRBD2. Germline V gives CDR1 SGHVS, CDR2 FNYEAQ. V lost 5 bases, J lost 5 bases, and 12 bases stayed unmatched. The CDR3 loop spans 17 amino acids.

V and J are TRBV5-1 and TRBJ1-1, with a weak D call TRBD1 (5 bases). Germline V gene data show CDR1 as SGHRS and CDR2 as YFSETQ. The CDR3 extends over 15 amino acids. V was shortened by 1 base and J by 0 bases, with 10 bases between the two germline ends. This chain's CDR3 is CASSLSGNVNTEAFF. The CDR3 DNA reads TGCGCCAGCAGCTTGTCAGGGAACGTGAACACTGAAGCTTTCTTT. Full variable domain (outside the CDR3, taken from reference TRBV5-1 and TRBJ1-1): KAGVTQTPRYLIKTRGQQVTLSCSPISGHRSVSWYQQTPGQGLQFLFEYFSETQRNKGNFPGRFSGRQFSNSRSEMNVSTLELGDSALYLCASSLSGNVNTEAFFGQGTRLTVV.

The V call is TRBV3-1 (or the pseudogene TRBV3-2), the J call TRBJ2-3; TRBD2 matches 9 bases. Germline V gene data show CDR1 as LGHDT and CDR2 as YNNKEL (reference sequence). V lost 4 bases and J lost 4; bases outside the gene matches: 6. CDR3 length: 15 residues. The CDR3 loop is CASSLQAGGSDTQYF. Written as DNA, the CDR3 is TGTGCCAGCAGCCTCCAAGCGGGGGGCTCAGATACGCAGTATTTT.

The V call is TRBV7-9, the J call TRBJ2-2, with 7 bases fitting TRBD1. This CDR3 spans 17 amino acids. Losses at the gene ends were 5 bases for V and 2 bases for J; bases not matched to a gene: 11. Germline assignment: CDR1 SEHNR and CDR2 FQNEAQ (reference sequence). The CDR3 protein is CASSPPPGTENTGELFF. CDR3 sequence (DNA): TGTGCCAGCAGCCCCCCCCCGGGGACAGAAAACACCGGGGAGCTGTTTTTT.

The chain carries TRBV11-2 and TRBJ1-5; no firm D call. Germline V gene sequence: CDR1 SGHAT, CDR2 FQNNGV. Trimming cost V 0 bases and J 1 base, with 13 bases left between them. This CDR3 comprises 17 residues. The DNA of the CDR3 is TGTGCCAGCAGCTTAGATGCGTTGGTGGGCAGCAATCAGCCCCAGCATTTT. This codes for CASSLDALVGSNQPQHF.

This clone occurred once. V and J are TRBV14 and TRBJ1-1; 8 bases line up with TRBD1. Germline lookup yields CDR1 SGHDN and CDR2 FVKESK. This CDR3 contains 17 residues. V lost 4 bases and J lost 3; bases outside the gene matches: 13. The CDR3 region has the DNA TGTGCCAGCAGCCCGGTCGGACAGGGAGGGTCGGACACTGAAGCTTTCTTT. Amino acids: CASSPVGQGGSDTEAFF.

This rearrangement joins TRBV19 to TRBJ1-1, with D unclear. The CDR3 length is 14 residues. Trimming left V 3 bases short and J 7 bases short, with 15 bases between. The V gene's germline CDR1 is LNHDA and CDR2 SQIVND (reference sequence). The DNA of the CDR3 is TGTGCCAGTAGTATGAGGATGGGGTTAATTGAAGCTTTCTTT. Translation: CASSMRMGLIEAFF.

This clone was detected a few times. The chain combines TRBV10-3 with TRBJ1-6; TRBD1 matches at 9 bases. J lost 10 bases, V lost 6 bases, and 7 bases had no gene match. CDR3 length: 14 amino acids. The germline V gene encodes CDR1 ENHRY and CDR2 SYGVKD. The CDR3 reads CAISPGQGESPLHF. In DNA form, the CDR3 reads TGTGCCATCAGCCCGGGACAGGGAGAATCACCCCTCCACTTT.

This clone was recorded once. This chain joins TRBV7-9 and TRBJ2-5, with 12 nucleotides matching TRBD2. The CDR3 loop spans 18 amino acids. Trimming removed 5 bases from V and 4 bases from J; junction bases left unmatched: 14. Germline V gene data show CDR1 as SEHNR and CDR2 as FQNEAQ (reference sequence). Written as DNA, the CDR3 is TGTGCCAGCAGCCCTGGACTAGCGGGGTTACAGGGGGGAGAGACCCAGTACTTC. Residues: CASSPGLAGLQGGETQYF.

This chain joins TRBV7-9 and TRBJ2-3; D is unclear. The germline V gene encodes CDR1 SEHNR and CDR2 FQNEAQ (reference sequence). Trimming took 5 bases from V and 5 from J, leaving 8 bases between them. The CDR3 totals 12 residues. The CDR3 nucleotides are TGTGCCAGCAGCCCAGTTTTAGATACGCAGTATTTT. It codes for CASSPVLDTQYF.

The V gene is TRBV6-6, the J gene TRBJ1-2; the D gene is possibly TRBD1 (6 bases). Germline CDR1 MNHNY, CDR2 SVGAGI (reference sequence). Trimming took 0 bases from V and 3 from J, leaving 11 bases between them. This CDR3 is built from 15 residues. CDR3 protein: CASSYSTAGDYGYTF. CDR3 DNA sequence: TGTGCCAGCAGTTACTCGACGGCAGGGGACTATGGCTACACCTTC.

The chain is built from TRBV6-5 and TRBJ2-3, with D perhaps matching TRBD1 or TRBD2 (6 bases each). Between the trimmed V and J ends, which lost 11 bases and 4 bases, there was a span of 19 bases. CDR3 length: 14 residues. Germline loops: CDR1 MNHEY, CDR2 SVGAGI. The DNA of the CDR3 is TGTGCCTGCTGGGGGGCAGGGGCGGCAGATACGCAGTATTTT. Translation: CACWGAGAADTQYF.

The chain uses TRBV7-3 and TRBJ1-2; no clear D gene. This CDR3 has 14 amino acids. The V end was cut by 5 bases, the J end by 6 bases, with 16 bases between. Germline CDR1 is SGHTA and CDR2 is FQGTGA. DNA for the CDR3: TGTGCCAGCAGCCCAGGACGGAAGGATAATGGCTACACCTTC. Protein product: CASSPGRKDNGYTF.

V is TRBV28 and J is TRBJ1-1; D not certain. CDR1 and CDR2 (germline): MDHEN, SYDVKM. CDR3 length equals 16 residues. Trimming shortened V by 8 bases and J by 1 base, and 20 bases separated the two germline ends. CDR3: CASHLSTAETNTEAFF. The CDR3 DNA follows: TGTGCCAGCCATCTCTCGACGGCAGAAACGAACACTGAAGCTTTCTTT.

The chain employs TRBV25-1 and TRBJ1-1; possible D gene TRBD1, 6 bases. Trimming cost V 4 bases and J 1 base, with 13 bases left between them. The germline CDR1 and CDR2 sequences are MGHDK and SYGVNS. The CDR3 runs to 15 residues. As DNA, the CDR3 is TGTGCCAGCAGTGTACCAGGGGTCTCGAACACTGAAGCTTTCTTT. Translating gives CASSVPGVSNTEAFF.

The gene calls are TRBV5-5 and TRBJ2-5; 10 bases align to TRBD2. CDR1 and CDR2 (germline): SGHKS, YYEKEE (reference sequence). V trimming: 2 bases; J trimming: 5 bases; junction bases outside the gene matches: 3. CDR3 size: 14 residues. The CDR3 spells CASSLAGGSETQYF. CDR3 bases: TGTGCCAGCAGCTTAGCGGGGGGGTCGGAGACCCAGTACTTC.

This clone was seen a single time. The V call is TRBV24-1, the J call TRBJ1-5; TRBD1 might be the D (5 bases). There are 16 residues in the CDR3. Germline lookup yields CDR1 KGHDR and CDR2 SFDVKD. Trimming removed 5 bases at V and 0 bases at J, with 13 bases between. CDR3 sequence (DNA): TGTGCCACCAGTGGTACAGGACCTGATAGCAATCAGCCCCAGCATTTT. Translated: CATSGTGPDSNQPQHF.

CDR3 nucleotides: TGTGCCAGCAGAGGGGGAGGAAATTCACCCCTCCACTTT. This encodes CASRGGGNSPLHF. V and J are TRBV2 and TRBJ1-6; possible D gene TRBD1, 6 bases. Germline CDR1 and CDR2: SNHLY and FYNNEI. This CDR3 has 13 residues. Trimming removed 6 bases from V and 7 bases from J, with 10 bases in between. Full variable domain (remainder filled in from reference TRBV2 and TRBJ1-6): EPEVTQTPSHQVTQMGQEVILRCVPISNHLYFYWYRQILGQKVEFLVSFYNNEISEKSEIFDDQFSVERPDGSNFTLKIRSTKLEDSAMYFCASRGGGNSPLHFGNGTRLTVT.

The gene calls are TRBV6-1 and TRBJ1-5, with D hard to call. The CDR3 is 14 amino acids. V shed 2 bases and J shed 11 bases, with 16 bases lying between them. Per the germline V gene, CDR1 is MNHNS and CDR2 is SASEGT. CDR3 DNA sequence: TGTGCCAGCAGTGAACTAGGGATCCGCCTGTCCCAGCATTTT. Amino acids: CASSELGIRLSQHF.

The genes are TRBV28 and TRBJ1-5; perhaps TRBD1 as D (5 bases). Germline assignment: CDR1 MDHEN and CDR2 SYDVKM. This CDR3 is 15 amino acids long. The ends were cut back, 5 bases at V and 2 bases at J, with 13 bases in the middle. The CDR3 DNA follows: TGTGCCAGCAGTGAGCAGGGAGGTGGCAATCAGCCCCAGCATTTT. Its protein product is CASSEQGGGNQPQHF.

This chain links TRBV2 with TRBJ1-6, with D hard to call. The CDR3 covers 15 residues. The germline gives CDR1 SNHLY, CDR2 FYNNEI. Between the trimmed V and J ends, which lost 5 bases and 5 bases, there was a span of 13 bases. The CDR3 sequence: CASSQSGNNNSPLHF. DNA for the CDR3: TGTGCCAGCAGTCAGTCGGGTAATAATAATTCACCCCTCCACTTT.